Presented here are 21 T cell receptor beta chains from one specimen sequenced in a study of blood T cell repertoires in COVID-19. Method: immunoSEQ multiplex PCR; TCRdb's copy keeps in-frame clones and lacks some. Here the sample spans fewer than 150,000 clones, nearly 85% being singletons. Sequenced input: PBMCs or T cells enriched from blood (not recorded which). Source of these receptors: a man aged 45 to 65 in a cohort exposed to, infected with or recovered from COVID-19 (not recorded which).

The chain has TRBV28 and TRBJ1-5, with 8 bases that match TRBD1. CDR1 is MDHEN and CDR2 is SYDVKM in the germline V gene. The CDR3 length is 19 residues. Germline trimming cut 5 bases from V and 0 bases from J; bases unmatched to any gene: 15. In nucleotides, the CDR3 is TGTGCCAGCAGTCCCATTACCGGACAGGGCGGATATAGCAATCAGCCCCAGCATTTT. This codes for CASSPITGQGGYSNQPQHF.

This chain joins TRBV9 and TRBJ2-1, with D tentatively TRBD1 (6 bases). The V end lost 2 bases, the J end lost 4 bases, and 10 bases lay between the germline ends. The CDR3 totals 14 residues. Germline V CDR1 and CDR2: SGDLS, YYNGEE. Here the CDR3 reads CASSVGTKYNEQFF. In nucleotides, the CDR3 is TGTGCCAGCAGCGTCGGGACAAAGTACAATGAGCAGTTCTTC.

The chain recombines TRBV7-3 with TRBJ2-7; D call uncertain. The CDR3 is 13 residues long. The V end was cut by 3 bases, the J end by 6 bases, with 12 bases between. The V gene's germline CDR1 is SGHTA and CDR2 FQGTGA. The chain's CDR3 is CASSFGGHGEQYF. The CDR3 DNA sequence: TGTGCCAGCAGCTTCGGTGGGCACGGCGAGCAGTACTTC.

With respect to this clone: The germline gene is not matched at one end of the junction; a read error may be the cause. The CDR3: CARKRDRGRTF. The CDR3, as DNA: TGTGCCAGAAAGAGGGACAGGGGCCGGACTTTT. The V gene is TRBV5-3, the J gene TRBJ2-3; 10 bases are a match to TRBD1. TRBV5-3 counts as an open reading frame of uncertain function. This CDR3 contains 11 residues.

The chain recombines TRBV10-1 with TRBJ1-1; D gene ambiguous. V was clipped by 6 bases and J by 9 bases, with 14 bases between them. Looked up from germline, CDR1 is WNHNN and CDR2 is SYGVQD (reference sequence). CDR3 size: 12 residues. The CDR3 nucleotides are TGCGCCAGCAGCGACGGGGTTTCAAAAGCTTTCTTT. Translating it yields CASSDGVSKAFF.

V gene TRBV9 combines with J gene TRBJ1-6; D is ambiguous. Trimming left V 4 bases short and J 7 bases short, with 15 bases between. CDR1 is SGDLS and CDR2 is YYNGEE in the germline V gene. This CDR3 is built from 15 residues. CDR3 sequence (DNA): TGTGCCAGCAGCCTCCGGGGAGGGAGCAATTCACCCCTCCACTTT. Translating gives CASSLRGGSNSPLHF. The full variable domain, its missing parts supplied by reference TRBV9 and TRBJ1-6, is DSGVTQTPKHLITATGQRVTLRCSPRSGDLSVYWYQQSLDQGLQFLIQYYNGEERAKGNILERFSAQQFPDLHSELNLSSLELGDSALYFCASSLRGGSNSPLHFGNGTRLTVT.

This chain uses TRBV5-1 with TRBJ2-5, with D hard to call. Germline V CDR1 and CDR2: SGHRS, YFSETQ. The CDR3 is made up of 13 amino acids. V gave up 4 bases and J gave up 1 base, with 8 bases separating them. The chain's CDR3 is CASSPQTQETQYF. CDR3 bases: TGCGCCAGCAGCCCACAAACCCAAGAGACCCAGTACTTC.

This chain links TRBV11-3 with TRBJ2-7; 7 bases agree with TRBD1. Germline CDR1 SGHNT, CDR2 YENEEA. The CDR3 length is 18 residues. V gave up 4 bases and J gave up 0 bases; unmatched junction bases: 15. The CDR3 is CASSSGTATYRSSYEQYF. The CDR3 DNA reads as TGTGCCAGCAGCTCCGGGACAGCGACTTATAGGAGCTCCTACGAGCAGTACTTC. Supplemented by reference TRBV11-3 and TRBJ2-7, the full variable domain reads EAGVVQSPRYKIIEKKQPVAFWCNPISGHNTLYWYLQNLGQGPELLIRYENEEAVDDSQLPKDRFSAERLKGVDSTLKIQPAELGDSAVYLCASSSGTATYRSSYEQYFGPGTRLTVT.

This clone was observed a few times. V is TRBV6-5 and J is TRBJ1-4; D may be TRBD1 (6 bases). This CDR3 has 15 amino acids. The V gene's germline CDR1 is MNHEY and CDR2 SVGAGI. Trimming removed 6 bases from V and 4 bases from J, with 15 bases in between. Here the CDR3 reads CASRPSGVGNEKLFF. The CDR3 DNA follows: TGTGCCAGCAGGCCATCAGGGGTTGGTAATGAAAAACTGTTTTTT.

The chain uses TRBV7-9 and TRBJ2-4; possibly TRBD2 for D (6 bases). V shed 8 bases and J shed 0 bases, with 8 bases lying between them. The CDR3 has 13 amino acids. CDR1 SEHNR and CDR2 FQNEAQ come from the germline V gene (reference sequence). The CDR3 region has the DNA TGTGCCAGCCGGGGGTTAGCCAAAAACATTCAGTACTTC. Its protein is CASRGLAKNIQYF.

This clone was recorded only once. This chain connects TRBV30 to TRBJ2-3; D unresolved. This CDR3 is 11 amino acids long. Germline CDR1 reads GTSNPN; CDR2 reads SVGIG (reference sequence). V was clipped by 8 bases and J by 2 bases, with 8 bases between them. CDR3 sequence reads: CAGQDTDTQYF. The DNA of the CDR3 is TGTGCCGGGCAAGACACAGATACGCAGTATTTT. Combining the CDR3 with reference TRBV30 and TRBJ2-3 gives the whole variable domain SQTIHQWPATLVQPVGSPLSLECTVEGTSNPNLYWYRQAAGRGLQLLFYSVGIGQISSEVPQNLSASRPQDRQFILSSKKLLLSDSGFYLCAGQDTDTQYFGPGTRLTVL.

The chain has TRBV3-1 (or the pseudogene TRBV3-2) and TRBJ2-7; perhaps TRBD2 as D (6 bases). The length of the CDR3 is 16 residues. Trimming cost V 7 bases and J 4 bases, with 23 bases left between them. Germline assignment: CDR1 LGHDT and CDR2 YNNKEL (reference sequence). The chain's CDR3 is CASNRDSGLQIYEQYF. CDR3 coding DNA: TGTGCCAGCAACCGGGACTCGGGACTTCAGATTTACGAGCAGTACTTC.

J is TRBJ2-4 and V is TRBV6-5; tentatively, D is TRBD2 (5 bases). This CDR3 is 14 amino acids long. Looked up from germline, CDR1 is MNHEY and CDR2 is SVGAGI. Trimming took 4 bases from V and 9 from J, leaving 16 bases between them. The CDR3 reads CASSSAGGLIIQYF. DNA for the CDR3: TGTGCCAGCAGTTCCGCGGGCGGGCTGATCATTCAGTACTTC.

The CDR3 nucleotides are TGTGCCAGTAGTATAGAGACAGGGGGCAACTATGGCTACACCTTC. Amino acid sequence: CASSIETGGNYGYTF. The chain links TRBV19 to TRBJ1-2, with TRBD1 matching 10 bases. The germline V gene has CDR1 LNHDA and CDR2 SQIVND (reference sequence). This CDR3 has 15 residues. J was trimmed by 2 bases and V by 0 bases; bases with no gene match: 0.

This sequence joins TRBV5-4 and TRBJ2-7; TRBD2 aligns across 8 bases. J lost 4 bases, V lost 5 bases, and 11 bases had no gene match. Germline V gene lookup returns CDR1 SGHNT and CDR2 YYREEE (reference sequence). CDR3 length: 15 residues. The CDR3, as DNA: TGTGCCAGCAGTCCCGGCCCGGGAGGGGGATACGAGCAGTACTTC. Amino acids: CASSPGPGGGYEQYF.

The genes are TRBV11-2 and TRBJ2-5; D is unclear. This CDR3 has 13 amino acids. Germline-derived CDR1 and CDR2 are SGHAT and FQNNGV. V lost 2 bases, J lost 1 base, and 5 bases lay in between. CDR3 sequence: CASSLSTQETQYF. DNA for the CDR3: TGTGCCAGCAGCTTAAGCACCCAAGAGACCCAGTACTTC. The full variable domain, with the rest looked up from reference TRBV11-2 and TRBJ2-5, is EAGVAQSPRYKIIEKRQSVAFWCNPISGHATLYWYQQILGQGPKLLIQFQNNGVVDDSQLPKDRFSAERLKGVDSTLKIQPAKLEDSAVYLCASSLSTQETQYFGPGTRLLVL.

This chain connects TRBV5-6 to TRBJ2-7; the match to TRBD2 covers 10 bases. CDR1 SGHDT and CDR2 YYEEEE come from the germline V gene. The CDR3 is 15 amino acids. V lost 0 bases and J lost 1; bases outside the gene matches: 1. As DNA, the CDR3 is TGTGCCAGCAGCTTGGCAGCGGGAGGGTCCTACGAGCAGTACTTC. It yields the protein CASSLAAGGSYEQYF.

A single count supports this clone. The rearrangement uses TRBV30 and TRBJ2-7; TRBD2 aligns across 7 bases. The CDR3 is made up of 14 amino acids. With V trimmed by 3 bases and J by 2 bases, 7 bases remained unmatched. Per germline, CDR1 GTSNPN and CDR2 SVGIG (reference sequence). CDR3 DNA: TGTGCCTGGAGGGCATCCCGGGAGGCCTACGAGCAGTACTTC. Protein sequence: CAWRASREAYEQYF.

V is TRBV10-3 and J is TRBJ2-7; tentative D call: TRBD1 (6 bases). The length of the CDR3 is 13 residues. Trimming shortened V by 5 bases and J by 4 bases, and 12 bases separated the two germline ends. Germline V gene data show CDR1 as ENHRY and CDR2 as SYGVKD. This CDR3 is CAISPTGTYEQYF. Written as DNA, the CDR3 is TGTGCCATCAGTCCTACAGGGACGTACGAGCAGTACTTC.

J is TRBJ1-2 and V is TRBV5-1, with TRBD1 matching over 7 bases. CDR1 is SGHRS, CDR2 YFSETQ, per germline. The CDR3 is 13 residues long. Trimming cost V 3 bases and J 2 bases; bases outside gene matches: 1. CDR3 in DNA: TGCGCCAGCAGCTGGGGACAGAACTATGGCTACACCTTC. It is translated as CASSWGQNYGYTF.

The chain has TRBV7-9 and TRBJ2-7; D is undetermined. The V gene's germline CDR1 is SEHNR and CDR2 FQNEAQ (reference sequence). This CDR3 contains 14 residues. The V end was cut by 6 bases, the J end by 2 bases, with 14 bases between. CDR3 loop: CASSLPYGPYEQYF. The CDR3 DNA reads as TGTGCCAGCAGTCTCCCCTATGGTCCCTACGAGCAGTACTTC. Full variable domain (missing parts from reference TRBV7-9 and TRBJ2-7): DTGVSQNPRHKITKRGQNVTFRCDPISEHNRLYWYRQTLGQGPEFLTYFQNEAQLEKSRLLSDRFSAERPKGSFSTLEIQRTEQGDSAMYLCASSLPYGPYEQYFGPGTRLTVT.